Described below is a single T cell receptor beta chain sequence and its context. This sample is part of a study of blood T cell repertoires in COVID-19. Study at large: Sites in the United States, Italy and Spain provided acute and convalescent COVID-19 samples.

TCRdb keeps only in-frame clones here, not all; method: immunoSEQ multiplex PCR. This sample has about 200,000 clones, with more than 70% found just once. V was shortened by 1 base and J by 7 bases, with 11 bases between the two germline ends. The CDR3 is made up of 15 amino acids. Per germline, CDR1 SNHLY and CDR2 FYNNEI. Participants had their cohort set by participant-reported clinical history. Input material: PBMCs or T cells enriched from blood (not recorded which). The rearrangement links TRBV2 to TRBJ1-6, with no clear D. The TCR comes from a woman aged 40 to 49 with acute COVID-19. The CDR3 coding sequence is TGTGCCAGCAGTGAAGGGCGGCGGAGGAATTCACCCCTCCACTTT. It codes for CASSEGRRRNSPLHF.